This entry is about one T cell receptor (beta chain). The CDR3 extends over 15 amino acids. In germline, CDR1 is MNHEY, CDR2 SMNVEV (reference sequence). Trimming stripped 6 bases from V and 5 bases from J, with 20 bases between. The data belong to a study of blood T cell repertoires in COVID-19. About the research overall: Samples representing acute and convalescent COVID-19 were sourced from the United States, Italy and Spain.

Sequenced by immunoSEQ multiplex PCR; TCRdb stores in-frame clones only, minus some. This repertoire shows 190,000 or so clones, 70% to 90% found once; its top ten account for roughly 4.2%. This receptor was obtained from a woman aged 25 to 39 with acute or convalescent COVID-19. The rearrangement uses TRBV27 and TRBJ2-7, with D perhaps matching TRBD2 (6 bases). The material sequenced was peripheral blood. CDR3 DNA: TGTGCCAGCAGGGACGGGACTCCCGACTTCCACGAGCAGTACTTC. Amino acid sequence: CASRDGTPDFHEQYF.